This T cell receptor (beta chain) was recovered during a study of prognosis after radiotherapy for stage I lung cancer. General study findings and limits: In patients who developed distant metastases, Shannon entropy measured after stereotactic body radiation therapy was lower, and baseline Shannon entropy was not associated with metastases. Patients with metastases reportedly showed TRBV and TRBJ gene usage that differed from patients without metastases.

Peripheral blood was collected in volumes of about 5.9 milliliters at each of two time points. Trimming removed 7 bases from V and 3 bases from J, with 8 bases in between. The CDR3 has 11 amino acids. Germline values: CDR1 SGHRS, CDR2 YFSETQ. Using two-round multiplex PCR, the authors amplified TCR beta CDR3 from genomic DNA. TRBV and TRBJ genes each had their own specific primers in first-round PCR. TCRdb reprocessed the multiplex PCR reads via MiXCR and lists one record per CDR3 protein. The sample holds 15,000 to 20,000 distinct CDR3 sequences, 26% seen once. In the case of this clonotype: Its antigen is unknown.

The TCR originated in a donor of 50 years or more with non-small cell lung cancer. The V and J genes are TRBV5-1 and TRBJ2-7, with D possibly TRBD1 on 5 matching bases. The specimen was PBMCs, collected before or after stereotactic body radiation therapy (not recorded which). The CDR3 DNA is TGCGCCAGCCGACAGAACTACGAGCAGTACTTC. Residues: CASRQNYEQYF.